This paragraph reports one T cell receptor (beta chain). The data are from a study of blood T cell repertoires in COVID-19. Germline values: CDR1 MDHEN, CDR2 SYDVKM. This CDR3 contains 14 residues. V dropped 8 bases and J dropped 3; count of bases not matched to a gene: 8. Profiled with immunoSEQ multiplex PCR; TCRdb holds only in-frame clones, not every one. The sample carries roughly 190,000 clones, 70% to 80% recorded once. The V and J genes are TRBV28 and TRBJ1-1; 8 bases match TRBD1. Sequencing was done on a sample of peripheral blood. The source of this sequence is a woman aged 45-65 years with acute or convalescent COVID-19. CDR3 sequence reads: CASSLTGEYTEAFF. In DNA form, the CDR3 reads TGTGCCAGCTCACTGACAGGGGAGTACACTGAAGCTTTCTTT.